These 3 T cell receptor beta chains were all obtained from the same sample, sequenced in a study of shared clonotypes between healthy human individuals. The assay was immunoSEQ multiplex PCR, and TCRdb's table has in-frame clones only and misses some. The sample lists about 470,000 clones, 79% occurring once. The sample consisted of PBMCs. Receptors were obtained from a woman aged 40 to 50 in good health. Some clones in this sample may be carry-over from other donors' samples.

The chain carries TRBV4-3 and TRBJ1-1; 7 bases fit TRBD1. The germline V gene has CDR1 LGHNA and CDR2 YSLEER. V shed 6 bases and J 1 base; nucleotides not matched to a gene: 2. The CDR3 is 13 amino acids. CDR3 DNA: TGCGCCAGCAGTCGACAGGGGAACACTGAAGCTTTCTTT. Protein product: CASSRQGNTEAFF.

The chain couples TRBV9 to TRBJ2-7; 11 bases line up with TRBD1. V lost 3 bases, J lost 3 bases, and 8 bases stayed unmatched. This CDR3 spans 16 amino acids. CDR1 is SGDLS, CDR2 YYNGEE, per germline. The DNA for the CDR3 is TGTGCCAGCAGCGCTGCCGGGACAGGGGGACTCTACGAGCAGTACTTC. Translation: CASSAAGTGGLYEQYF.

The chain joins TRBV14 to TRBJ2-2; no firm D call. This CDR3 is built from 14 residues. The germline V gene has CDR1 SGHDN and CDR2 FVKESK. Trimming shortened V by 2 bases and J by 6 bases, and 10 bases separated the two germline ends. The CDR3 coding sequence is TGTGCCAGCAGCCAAACTCATCCAGCCGGGGAGCTGTTTTTT. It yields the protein CASSQTHPAGELFF.